This TCR beta chain was obtained from a study of regulatory T cells in long-lasting Graves disease. The wider study: Recently diagnosed Graves' patients had received antithyroid drugs for under 3 months.

As for time point: newly diagnosed GD, antithyroid drugs for less than 3 months. TCR sequences were obtained from RNA taken from PBMCs. The CDR3 covers 17 residues. Per the germline V gene, CDR1 is SGHNT and CDR2 is YENEEA. V was cut by 8 bases and J by 5 bases, with 25 bases left in between. CDR3-region Arm-PCR and iRepertoire HTBI primers produced the TCR beta libraries. TCRdb used MiXCR to reprocess the multiplex PCR reads, holding one entry per CDR3 protein. The sample has roughly 440,000 distinct CDR3 sequences, roughly 17% seen once; the top ten hold less than 30%. This sample also belongs to another study, concerning T cells in Graves' hyperthyroidism and ophthalmopathy. That study reports: With the HTBI primer set, the TCR CDR3 went through a first round of RT-PCR.

The sample here was peripheral blood mononuclear cells (PBMCs), taken at new diagnosis, from a patient treated with antithyroid drugs. The rearrangement joins TRBV11-3 to TRBJ2-1; D gene uncertain. The receptor was isolated from a woman aged 18-29 years with Graves disease. The CDR3 DNA reads TGTGCCAGCTCCCCCACGACACACTCGTTTGGGGACAATGAGCAGTTCTTC. Translation: CASSPTTHSFGDNEQFF.